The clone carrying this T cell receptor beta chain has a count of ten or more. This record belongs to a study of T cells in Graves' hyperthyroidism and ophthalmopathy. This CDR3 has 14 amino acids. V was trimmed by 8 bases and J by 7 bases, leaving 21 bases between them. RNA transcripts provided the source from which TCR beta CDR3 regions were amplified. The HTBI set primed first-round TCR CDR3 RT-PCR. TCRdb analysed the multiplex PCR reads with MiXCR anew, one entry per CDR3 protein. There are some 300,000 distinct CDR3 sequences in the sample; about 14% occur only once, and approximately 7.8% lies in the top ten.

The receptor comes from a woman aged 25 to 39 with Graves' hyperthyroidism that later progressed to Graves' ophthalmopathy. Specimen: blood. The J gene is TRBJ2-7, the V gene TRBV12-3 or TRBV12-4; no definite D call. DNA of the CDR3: TGTGCCAGCTCGCCGACCGGATCGGGTACAGAGCAGTACTTC. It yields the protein CASSPTGSGTEQYF.